This record covers a single T cell receptor (beta chain). Its antigen is unidentified. Only Caucasian adults living in Nashville, Tennessee served as donors. The data derive from a study of shared clonotypes between healthy human individuals. General study points: Inspection by rarefaction showed sorted-subset sequencing to be incomplete despite large depth.

Germline CDR1 is MNHEY and CDR2 is SMNVEV (reference sequence). With 4 bases clipped from V and 1 base from J, the junction kept 5 bases outside the gene matches. CDR3 size: 15 residues. Authors' analysis steps: ImmunoSEQ gave junction-only sequences without quality scores, so filtering differed. The protocol was immunoSEQ multiplex PCR, while the TCRdb copy is restricted to in-frame clones and leaves out a portion. D and trimming come from the DNA, and the V and J calls and clone size come from that table. The sample shows some 1,600,000 clones, approximately 98% of them seen only once. This chain uses TRBV27 with TRBJ2-5; 8 nucleotides align to TRBD1. The clonotype originates from a man aged 25-45 years in good health. The material sequenced was naive CD4+ T cells sorted from blood. The subset denotes: CD45RA+ positively selected. CDR3 loop: CASSSLGTGQETQYF. CDR3 coding DNA: TGTGCCAGCAGTTCCCTAGGGACAGGCCAAGAGACCCAGTACTTC.